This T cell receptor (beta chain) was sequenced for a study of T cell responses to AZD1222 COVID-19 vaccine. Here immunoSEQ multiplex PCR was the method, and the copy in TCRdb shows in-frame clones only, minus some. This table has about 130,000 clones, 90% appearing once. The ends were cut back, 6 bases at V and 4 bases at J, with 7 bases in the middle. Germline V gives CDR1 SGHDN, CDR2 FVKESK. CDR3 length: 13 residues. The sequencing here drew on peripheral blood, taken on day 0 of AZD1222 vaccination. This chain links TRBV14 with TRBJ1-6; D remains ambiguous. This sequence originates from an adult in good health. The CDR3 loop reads CASSAQYNSPLHF. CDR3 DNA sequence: TGTGCCAGCAGTGCGCAGTATAATTCACCCCTCCACTTT.